The 28 T cell receptor beta chains in this list originate from one sample, sequenced in a study of blood T cell repertoires in COVID-19 (TCRdb year 2020). The library was made by the immunoSEQ multiplex PCR assay. The immuneACCESS repertoire file appears here via TCRdb, limited to in-frame rearrangements. These files lack a portion of the clones; in checked studies, under half of the deficit traces to unresolved V genes, and the cause of the others is not known. The sample has 100,000 to 150,000 clones on record, around 88% of them singletons. The ten top clones hold 0.88% of the sample. Sequenced: peripheral blood. The receptors were sampled from a woman in her forties or fifties with active or convalescent COVID-19.

V gene TRBV6-2 or TRBV6-3 combines with J gene TRBJ2-2; TRBD1 might be the D (6 bases). Looked up from germline, CDR1 is MNHEY and CDR2 is SVGEGT. The ends were cut back, 4 bases at V and 1 base at J, with 7 bases in the middle. This CDR3 has 14 amino acids. The CDR3 reads CASSWGRNTGELFF. The CDR3 region has the DNA TGTGCCAGCAGTTGGGGGCGGAACACCGGGGAGCTGTTTTTT.

This chain joins TRBV10-1 and TRBJ1-5; TRBD1 aligns across 8 bases. The CDR3 totals 16 residues. In germline, CDR1 is WNHNN, CDR2 SYGVQD (reference sequence). With 2 bases clipped from V and 9 bases from J, the junction kept 12 bases outside the gene matches. The CDR3 protein is CASSEDARTGMGPQHF. For the CDR3, the DNA is TGCGCCAGCAGTGAGGATGCCAGGACAGGGATGGGGCCCCAGCATTTT.

This clone appeared a single time. J is TRBJ2-1 and V is TRBV6-5, with TRBD1 matching 9 bases. In germline, CDR1 is MNHEY, CDR2 SVGAGI. The CDR3 runs 13 residues. V trimming: 5 bases; J trimming: 13 bases; junction bases outside the gene matches: 9. CDR3: CASSPDPGQGQFF. Here the CDR3 DNA reads TGTGCCAGCAGTCCAGACCCGGGACAGGGACAGTTCTTC.

This clone was observed once. The chain employs TRBV19 and TRBJ1-5; D call uncertain. The CDR3 length is 14 residues. The V gene's germline CDR1 is LNHDA and CDR2 SQIVND (reference sequence). V lost 3 bases to trimming and J lost 6 bases, with 12 bases between them. The CDR3, as DNA: TGTGCCAGTAGTATGCTGGAGGGTAGTCAGCCCCAGCATTTT. This translates into CASSMLEGSQPQHF.

In its sample, this clone was seen once. V and J are TRBV7-2 and TRBJ1-4; 8 nucleotides agree with TRBD1. CDR3 size: 15 residues. CDR1 and CDR2 (germline): SGHTA, FQGNSA. V shed 3 bases, J shed 7 bases, and the junction held 7 bases outside the gene matches. CDR3 sequence reads: CASSFTPGGSEKLFF. DNA for the CDR3: TGTGCCAGCAGCTTCACCCCAGGGGGCAGTGAAAAACTGTTTTTT.

This chain connects TRBV6-1 to TRBJ1-5; 12 nucleotides align to TRBD1. V was clipped by 6 bases and J by 5 bases; unmatched bases: 8. The CDR3 runs to 16 residues. CDR1 is MNHNS and CDR2 is SASEGT in the germline V gene. CDR3: CASREPGQGAYQPQHF. The CDR3 DNA reads as TGTGCCAGCAGGGAACCGGGACAGGGGGCGTATCAGCCCCAGCATTTT.

The chain links TRBV28 to TRBJ2-5, with TRBD1 as a possible D gene (5 bases). V lost 9 bases to trimming and J lost 5 bases, with 13 bases between them. In germline, CDR1 is MDHEN, CDR2 SYDVKM. The CDR3 spans 12 residues. The CDR3 reads CASKTPGETQYF. CDR3 sequence (DNA): TGTGCCAGTAAAACCCCAGGGGAGACCCAGTACTTC.

This chain uses TRBV19 with TRBJ2-5; 11 bases match TRBD2. The CDR3 sequence is 15 residues long. The germline CDR1 and CDR2 sequences are LNHDA and SQIVND (reference sequence). V gave up 5 bases and J gave up 4 bases; unmatched junction bases: 6. In nucleotides, the CDR3 is TGTGCCAGTAGTGTAAAGACTAGCGGGACAGAGACCCAGTACTTC. Its protein is CASSVKTSGTETQYF. The full variable domain, with the rest looked up from reference TRBV19 and TRBJ2-5, is DGGITQSPKYLFRKEGQNVTLSCEQNLNHDAMYWYRQDPGQGLRLIYYSQIVNDFQKGDIAEGYSVSREKKESFPLTVTSAQKNPTAFYLCASSVKTSGTETQYFGPGTRLLVL.

J is TRBJ2-7 and V is TRBV27; 9 nucleotides line up with TRBD2. The CDR3 is 14 residues long. Germline CDR1 MNHEY, CDR2 SMNVEV (reference sequence). The V segment lost 4 bases and the J segment 3 bases; nucleotides outside the gene matches: 4. The CDR3 coding sequence is TGTGCCAGCAGTTCTCTAGCGGGAAACTACGAGCAGTACTTC. Protein sequence: CASSSLAGNYEQYF.

The chain carries TRBV6-5 and TRBJ2-7, with 8 bases lining up with TRBD2. J gave up 7 bases and V 5 bases, and 10 bases lay outside the gene matches. Per germline, CDR1 MNHEY and CDR2 SVGAGI. This CDR3 contains 14 residues. The CDR3 region is CASSRGLESGEQYF. Written as DNA, the CDR3 is TGTGCCAGCAGTAGGGGACTAGAGAGTGGAGAGCAGTACTTC.

Regarding this clone: A read error may account for a junction end that differs from germline. The chain combines TRBV28 with TRBJ1-5, with 12 bases that match TRBD1. Germline CDR1 and CDR2: MDHEN and SYDVKM. The CDR3 has 15 residues. The CDR3 loop is CASILGTGGNQPQHF. The CDR3 DNA reads as TGTGCCAGCATCCTCGGGACAGGGGGCAACCAGCCCCAGCATTTT.

The chain joins TRBV4-1 to TRBJ2-1; 9 nucleotides match TRBD2. The V and J ends lost 2 bases and 7 bases, in that order; junction bases with no gene match: 9. CDR1 MGHRA and CDR2 YSYEKL come from the germline V gene. The CDR3 length is 16 residues. The DNA of the CDR3 is TGCGCCAGCAGCCAAAGGGGCGGGAGGGCCGCAAATGAGCAGTTCTTC. Translated, it gives CASSQRGGRAANEQFF.

This clone was detected a few times. V is TRBV18 and J is TRBJ2-2, with D perhaps TRBD1 (6 bases). The CDR3 consists of 16 residues. Deletions cut 3 bases from V and 0 bases from J, with 11 bases between. Germline CDR1 KGHSH, CDR2 LQKENI. CDR3 amino acids: CASSPGTIPNTGELFF. The CDR3 DNA sequence: TGTGCCAGCTCACCCGGGACAATCCCGAACACCGGGGAGCTGTTTTTT. The full variable domain, completed using reference TRBV18 and TRBJ2-2, is NAGVMQNPRHLVRRRGQEARLRCSPMKGHSHVYWYRQLPEEGLKFMVYLQKENIIDESGMPKERFSAEFPKEGPSILRIQQVVRGDSAAYFCASSPGTIPNTGELFFGEGSRLTVL.

V usage is TRBV28 and J usage is TRBJ1-4, with TRBD1 matching over 9 bases. Germline CDR1 reads MDHEN; CDR2 reads SYDVKM. CDR3 length equals 14 residues. Unmatched junction bases numbered 2, after V lost 3 bases and J lost 6 bases. CDR3 bases: TGTGCCAGCAGTTTCACAGGGGGCGATGAAAAACTGTTTTTT. Protein product: CASSFTGGDEKLFF.

V usage is TRBV5-1 and J usage is TRBJ2-1; tentative D call: TRBD2 (6 bases). Trimming left V 2 bases short and J 1 base short, with 13 bases between. Germline CDR1 is SGHRS and CDR2 is YFSETQ. The CDR3 extends over 16 amino acids. CDR3 region: CASSFGPGVSYNEQFF. The CDR3 DNA follows: TGCGCCAGCAGCTTCGGTCCGGGGGTTTCCTACAATGAGCAGTTCTTC.

The chain couples TRBV6-1 to TRBJ1-4, with 7 positions matching TRBD1. The CDR3 is made up of 15 amino acids. V shed 3 bases, J shed 3 bases, and the junction held 4 bases outside the gene matches. The germline CDR1 and CDR2 sequences are MNHNS and SASEGT. The CDR3 DNA sequence: TGTGCCAGCAGTGACCGACAGGGATCTAATGAAAAACTGTTTTTT. Translation gives CASSDRQGSNEKLFF.

This chain connects TRBV18 to TRBJ2-7, with a tentative D call TRBD1 (6 bases). V shed 6 bases and J shed 4 bases, with 16 bases lying between them. Germline CDR1 reads KGHSH; CDR2 reads LQKENI. There are 14 residues in the CDR3. CDR3 protein: CASSLDRTSYEQYF. CDR3 coding DNA: TGTGCCAGCTCTCTCGACAGGACATCTTACGAGCAGTACTTC.

The chain combines TRBV5-4 with TRBJ2-3, with a tentative D call TRBD1 (6 bases). V gave up 0 bases and J gave up 4 bases, with 9 bases separating them. Germline V gene data show CDR1 as SGHNT and CDR2 as YYREEE (reference sequence). The CDR3 runs to 14 residues. DNA for the CDR3: TGTGCCAGCAGCTTGGTACAGGGAGCAGATACGCAGTATTTT. Amino acid sequence: CASSLVQGADTQYF.

This clone is a singleton in its sample. At one boundary the junction diverges from the germline segment, which might be a read error. V is TRBV4-1 and J is TRBJ1-2; 8 bases match TRBD1. CDR3 length: 13 residues. Germline loops: CDR1 MGHRA, CDR2 YSYEKL. The CDR3 loop is CASSQGDRTTGSF. The CDR3 bases are TGCGCCAGCAGCCAAGGGGACAGGACCACGGGCAGCTTC.

The chain combines TRBV7-9 with TRBJ2-3; possible D gene TRBD2, 6 bases. V lost 1 base, J lost 6 bases, and 11 bases lay in between. The CDR3 extends over 14 amino acids. Per the germline V gene, CDR1 is SEHNR and CDR2 is FQNEAQ (reference sequence). The CDR3 loop reads CASSLVGRPDTQYF. CDR3 bases: TGTGCCAGCAGCTTAGTTGGGAGGCCCGATACGCAGTATTTT.

This chain links TRBV6-5 with TRBJ1-2; a weak D match, TRBD1 (6 bases). The germline V gene encodes CDR1 MNHEY and CDR2 SVGAGI. This CDR3 comprises 14 residues. Trimming left V 8 bases short and J 6 bases short, with 19 bases between. The CDR3 nucleotides read TGTGCCAGCGCCACCCCGACAGGCCCGGATGGCTACACCTTC. This sequence encodes CASATPTGPDGYTF.

The gene calls are TRBV15 and TRBJ1-1; D ambiguous. V was clipped by 1 base and J by 8 bases, with 11 bases between them. The germline V gene encodes CDR1 LNHNV and CDR2 YYDKDF (reference sequence). The CDR3 length is 13 residues. The CDR3 DNA is TGTGCCACCAGCAGAGTGGCGGGTACCGAAGCTTTCTTT. Translation gives CATSRVAGTEAFF.

The chain combines TRBV3-1 (or the pseudogene TRBV3-2) with TRBJ1-1; no clear D. This CDR3 contains 15 residues. Germline V lookup: CDR1 LGHDT, CDR2 YNNKEL (reference sequence). Trimming left V 5 bases short and J 0 bases short, with 13 bases between. The CDR3 loop reads CASSLLGEVNTEAFF. CDR3 in DNA: TGTGCCAGCAGCTTACTTGGAGAGGTGAACACTGAAGCTTTCTTT.

This clone was picked up a small number of times. The chain is built from TRBV27 and TRBJ2-1, with D unclear. Germline V gene sequence: CDR1 MNHEY, CDR2 SMNVEV (reference sequence). Trimming removed 6 bases at V and 2 bases at J, with 20 bases between. The CDR3 is 17 amino acids. The CDR3 DNA reads as TGTGCCAGCAGGGATCCTAGTTCCCCCGATGCCTACAATGAGCAGTTCTTC. Its translation is CASRDPSSPDAYNEQFF.

This clone was counted once. CDR3 in amino acids: CASESGNEQFF. Written as DNA, the CDR3 is TGTGCCAGCGAAAGCGGGAATGAGCAGTTCTTC. The chain combines TRBV7-9 with TRBJ2-1; D is possibly TRBD2 (6 bases). The CDR3 runs 11 residues. The V gene lost 8 bases and the J gene lost 7 bases, with 9 bases spanning the gap. Germline CDR1 and CDR2: SEHNR and FQNEAQ (reference sequence).

The V gene is TRBV7-9, the J gene TRBJ2-3; tentative D call: TRBD1 (6 bases). This CDR3 contains 13 residues. The V gene's germline CDR1 is SEHNR and CDR2 FQNEAQ (reference sequence). V was pared by 11 bases and J by 3 bases, with 15 bases between. As DNA, the CDR3 is TGTGCCCTAGACAGGTGGAAGACAGATACGCAGTATTTT. This translates into CALDRWKTDTQYF.

This clone was seen a handful of times. The chain recombines TRBV12-3 or TRBV12-4 with TRBJ1-5; D is uncertain. The CDR3 is 13 residues long. With 7 bases removed from V and 6 bases from J, the gap between germline ends came to 13 bases. The CDR3 loop reads CASKREGTQPQHF. The CDR3 nucleotides read TGTGCCAGCAAACGTGAGGGAACTCAGCCCCAGCATTTT.

This chain uses TRBV28 with TRBJ2-1; 10 bases line up with TRBD2. The germline CDR1 and CDR2 sequences are MDHEN and SYDVKM. V gave up 6 bases and J gave up 7 bases; unmatched junction bases: 9. CDR3 length: 15 residues. Here the CDR3 reads CASSPSGRGVNEQFF. Here the CDR3 DNA reads TGTGCCAGCAGCCCGAGCGGGAGGGGGGTGAATGAGCAGTTCTTC.